This TCR beta chain was captured by sequencing in a study of graft-versus-host responses after intestinal transplantation listed by TCRdb under 2021. Background for the entire study: The transplants that recipients received were multivisceral, liver-intestinal, or isolated intestinal. Donor T cell macrochimerism was defined as a peak of at least 4% donor T cells among recipient peripheral blood mononuclear cells. To identify alloreactive clones, pre-transplant mixed lymphocyte reaction products were sequenced and compared with unstimulated pre-transplant donor and recipient T cells. All recipients received anti-thymocyte globulin induction followed by maintenance tacrolimus and steroids for about three years. A cohort of fewer than 25 intestinal transplant recipients, including one retransplant, was enrolled, and a few patients lacking pretransplant specimens were excluded. Rather than going through the commercial service, samples from three later patients were sequenced in-house on an Illumina MiSeq and processed with MiXCR. Graft-versus-host and host-versus-graft alloreactive T cell clones were tracked in the graft, circulation and bone marrow after intestinal transplantation using bulk TCR-beta CDR3 sequencing. The full study reports these points: Early after transplant, declines in HvG clones were associated with peak levels of circulating GvH clones. The conclusions were limited by the relatively low number and heterogeneity of the intestinal transplant patients. In the allografts of patients with donor T cell macrochimerism, GvH to HvG T cell clonal ratios were high. GvH clones were found in recipient bone marrow, and some of the GvH clones appeared earlier in ileal mucosa or blood, which is consistent with an intestinal mucosal origin.

Per the publication, the time point label means: cells obtained before transplantation from donor or recipient. CD3+CD4+ and CD3+CD8+ populations were FACS-sorted from unstimulated pre-transplant donor and recipient cells taken from spleen or lymph nodes. The library relied on the immunoSEQ multiplex PCR assay. For most patients, genomic DNA was isolated with the Qiagen DNeasy Blood and Tissue Kit and sent frozen to Adaptive Biotechnologies for TCR sequencing. For most patients, genomic DNA was subjected to high-throughput TCR-beta CDR3 sequencing by Adaptive Biotechnologies. Concerning the study's data processing: TCR sequencing data for 15 to 20 patients were retrieved from Adaptive's ImmunoSEQ software; three other patients were processed with MiXCR and VDJtools. To correct CD4 versus CD8 sorting errors, sequences present in both subsets at a frequency ratio below 5:1 were removed. CDR3 nucleotide sequences shared between donor and recipient were removed because the origin of such sequences could not be assigned. To be classed as alloreactive, a clone needed at least 2-fold expansion over unstimulated cells and a minimum CFSE-low frequency of 0.002% (template counts) or 0.001% (read counts). A clone was considered mappable if detected in the sequenced pre-transplant spleen, lymph node, or MLR CFSE-low populations of the donor or recipient. Cumulative frequency of alloreactive clones was calculated as a percentage of all sequences weighted by copy number. Entries here come from immuneACCESS through TCRdb and include only in-frame sequences with V and J called. Some clones fail to appear in such tables; in the studies checked, an unresolved V gene covers under half of the shortfall, and the cause of the remainder is unknown. V, J and clone size reflect that table, while D and trimming were determined from the DNA. The sample table lists approximately 90,000 clones, about 88% of them with a count of one. The top ten constitute approximately 0.28% of the sample.

V was cut back by 6 bases and J by 6 bases, leaving a gap of 18 bases between them. CDR1 MNHNS and CDR2 SASEGT were looked up in the germline V gene. From the cysteine through the phenylalanine, the CDR3 covers 15 amino acids. The DNA shown is the 45-base CDR3, in frame from base 1. About this clone: Its antigen is currently not known. No base quality values were provided; no much bigger clone lies one nucleotide off.

The source is a human donor who was the organ donor for an intestinal transplant. This specimen consisted of unstimulated CD4+ T cells sorted from spleen or lymph node cells, obtained before transplant. The chain couples TRBV6-1 to TRBJ1-5; matching of 6 bases hints at TRBD1 as the D gene. This receptor carries the CDR3 CASSRPGTWSQPQHF. The nucleotides are TGTGCCAGCAGCCGCCCCGGGACATGGAGTCAGCCCCAGCATTTT.